Only a few counts were recorded for the clone carrying this TCR beta chain. Time point described: baseline, week 1 (first vaccination visit). Sample treatment: pre-vaccination baseline after standard-of-care therapy. Assay: immunoSEQ multiplex PCR; the TCRdb copy retains only in-frame clones and omits some. Of tens of thousands of clones listed, roughly 90% are singletons. The entry originates in a study of a mutant IDH1 vaccine in newly diagnosed glioma. This CDR3 contains 16 residues. The V end lost 3 bases, the J end lost 8 bases, and 19 bases lay between the germline ends. Germline V gene sequence: CDR1 KGHSH, CDR2 LQKENI.

The source was PBMCs, collected from a glioma patient treated with radiotherapy, temozolomide or both. This TCR was sampled from a man in his forties or fifties with glioma. The genes are TRBV18 and TRBJ1-4; D not resolved. CDR3 sequence reads: CASSPSMAGEGEKLFF. The CDR3 DNA is TGTGCCAGCTCACCCTCGATGGCAGGTGAAGGAGAAAAACTGTTTTTT.